A single sample gave rise to the 28 T cell receptor beta chains below, sequenced in a study of tumor and adjacent non-tumor tissue in lung cancer. A modified ARM-PCR protocol with three rounds of nested PCR amplified TCRbeta. MiXCR, run by TCRdb on the multiplex PCR reads, gives a single entry per CDR3 protein. The sample includes 90,000 to 100,000 distinct CDR3 sequences, more than 80% of them seen just once. No cell sorting was done before RNA was extracted from the tissue. The normal lung tissue was taken more than 3 cm from the tumor edge. Sequenced sample: distant non-tumor lung tissue. All receptors derive from a man in his sixties with small cell lung cancer.

Of note for this clonotype: Because the CDR3 is missing its conserved closing phenylalanine or tryptophan, this is likely a read error. The rearrangement uses TRBV13 and TRBJ2-7, with a possible D match to TRBD1 (5 bases). The CDR3 is made up of 14 amino acids. Germline V gene lookup returns CDR1 PRHDT and CDR2 FYEKMQ (reference sequence). In DNA, the CDR3 is TGTGCCAGCAGCTTCGTGGGGCGACCCTACGAACAGTACTAC. It encodes CASSFVGRPYEQYY.

For this clonotype: A read error is likely, as this CDR3 ends without the conserved phenylalanine or tryptophan. CDR3 amino acids: CASSQERRSYEQYL. CDR3 bases: TGCGCCAGCAGCCAAGAGCGACGGAGCTACGAGCAGTACTTA. The genes are TRBV4-1 and TRBJ2-7; D not certain. Per germline, CDR1 MGHRA and CDR2 YSYEKL. V was pared by 0 bases and J by 3 bases, with 9 bases between. The CDR3 is 14 amino acids.

By share, this clonotype ranks as medium-sized. The rearrangement links TRBV11-3 to TRBJ2-1, with 15 positions matching TRBD2. This CDR3 contains 15 residues. The J segment lost 9 bases and the V segment lost 5 bases, leaving 5 bases of the junction unmatched. From germline, CDR1 is SGHNT and CDR2 YENEEA. The CDR3 DNA reads TGTGCCAGCAGCCCCCGGACTAGCGGGAGGGCTGAGCAGTTCTTC. Amino acid sequence: CASSPRTSGRAEQFF.

This clonotype was recorded many times. The rearrangement links TRBV20-1 to TRBJ2-5; 7 bases line up with TRBD2. J lost 4 bases, V lost 2 bases, and 7 bases had no gene match. CDR3 size: 14 residues. Looked up from germline, CDR1 is DFQATT and CDR2 is SNEGSKA (reference sequence). The CDR3 DNA reads TGCAGTGCTAGACCTGCGGGAGAACCAGAGACCCAGTACTTC. This translates into CSARPAGEPETQYF.

As regards this clonotype: Germline and junction disagree at one end, which may indicate a read error. The chain employs TRBV30 and TRBJ2-2, with D maybe TRBD2 (7 bases). Germline loops: CDR1 GTSNPN, CDR2 SVGIG (reference sequence). The CDR3 consists of 14 residues. The CDR3 sequence is CAWCPPGTSGVLFF. The DNA of the CDR3 is TGTGCCTGGTGTCCTCCCGGGACAAGCGGGGTGCTGTTTTTT.

The gene calls are TRBV6-1 and TRBJ2-7; D is perhaps TRBD2 (5 bases). CDR3 length: 16 residues. Between the trimmed V and J ends, which lost 7 bases and 4 bases, there was a span of 23 bases. Germline CDR1 and CDR2: MNHNS and SASEGT. The CDR3 DNA sequence: TGTGCCAGCATAGGGAGAAACACCGGGCCCCATTACGAGCAGTACGTC. Its protein product is CASIGRNTGPHYEQYV.

This clonotype has just a few counts. Here the CDR3 omits its conserved ending phenylalanine or tryptophan, so a read error is the likely source. The CDR3 is CANSGGTFSIDEQFL. The CDR3 nucleotides read TGTGCCAACAGTGGCGGGACATTTAGCATCGATGAGCAGTTCCTC. V is TRBV6-1 and J is TRBJ2-1; D is tentatively TRBD1 or TRBD2 (6 bases each). The CDR3 covers 15 residues. Germline-derived CDR1 and CDR2 are MNHNS and SASEGT.

About this clonotype itself: This likely comes from a read error, as the CDR3 has no conserved phenylalanine or tryptophan at its end. The DNA is omitted, as the CDR3 cannot be located on it reliably, and the CDR3 follows TCRdb's listing. This sequence joins TRBV6-1 and TRBJ2-5; the D call TRBD1 from the table was never checked on the DNA. Germline lookup yields CDR1 MNHNS and CDR2 SASEGT. The CDR3 is made up of 14 amino acids, end residues included. The CDR3: CASSEAPEGVTQYL.

Comment on this clonotype: Its ends do not fully match the called genes, so a read error is possible. The V gene is TRBV6-1, the J gene TRBJ2-1; TRBD2 matches at 9 bases. Germline CDR1 reads MNHNS; CDR2 reads SASEGT. CDR3 length: 15 amino acids. This chain's CDR3 is CTSSELAGGKNEQSF. DNA of the CDR3: TGTACCAGCAGTGAACTTGCGGGAGGGAAGAATGAGCAGTCCTTC.

About this clonotype itself: At one end, the junction sequence differs from germline, possibly due to a read error. The chain links TRBV6-5 to TRBJ2-1; the D gene could be TRBD1 or TRBD2 (5 bases each). Per the germline V gene, CDR1 is MNHEY and CDR2 is SVGAGI. The CDR3 spans 15 residues. The CDR3 bases are TGTGCCAGCGGTTACTCTGGGGGAGTGTGTAATGAGCAATTCTTC. Its protein product is CASGYSGGVCNEQFF.

This clonotype showed up just a few times. This chain uses TRBV11-2 with TRBJ2-1; TRBD1 matches at 10 bases. From germline, CDR1 is SGHAT and CDR2 FQNNGV. V shed 0 bases and J 10 bases; nucleotides not matched to a gene: 18. The CDR3 has 19 residues. This CDR3 is CASSLEGSATGGYMAEQFF. CDR3 sequence (DNA): TGTGCCAGCAGCTTAGAGGGGTCTGCGACAGGGGGCTATATGGCCGAGCAGTTCTTC.

This CDR3 reads CSISRGEAVCEQFF. Here the CDR3 DNA reads TGCAGCATCTCTAGGGGGGAAGCGGTATGTGAGCAGTTCTTC. This chain connects TRBV29-1 to TRBJ2-1; D tentatively fits TRBD1 or TRBD2 (6 bases each). There are 14 residues in the CDR3. Germline V gene sequence: CDR1 SQVTM, CDR2 ANQGSEA. Deletions cut 8 bases from V and 9 bases from J, with 23 bases between.

The CDR3 DNA reads TGTGCCAGCGGTTGGACGACAAACTATGGCTACACCTTC. Protein: CASGWTTNYGYTF. The J gene is TRBJ1-2, the V gene TRBV6-1; D unclear. This CDR3 spans 13 amino acids. V lost 8 bases and J lost 2, with 12 bases in between. In germline, CDR1 is MNHNS, CDR2 SASEGT.

Turning to this clonotype: Relative to the germline gene, one junction end is altered; a read error may explain this. The chain combines TRBV4-2 with TRBJ2-7; TRBD2 matches at 7 bases. CDR3 length: 14 residues. Germline V gene sequence: CDR1 LGHNA, CDR2 YNFKEQ. The DNA of the CDR3 is TGTGCCAGCAGCCATGAGCTAGCGGATTACGAGCAGTACTTT. It specifies CASSHELADYEQYF.

This clonotype was detected ten times or more. This chain connects TRBV6-2 or TRBV6-3 to TRBJ2-1, with 11 bases lining up with TRBD1. The V gene end was trimmed by 5 bases and the J gene end by 1 base; junction bases not matched to a gene: 4. The CDR3 consists of 16 residues. Germline V gives CDR1 MNHEY, CDR2 SVGEGT. CDR3 protein: CASSSRDRGSYNEQFF. For the CDR3, the DNA is TGTGCCAGCAGTAGCCGGGACAGGGGGTCCTACAATGAGCAGTTCTTC.

This clonotype occurred many times. The CDR3 loop is CASTRLRLAGGPRYEQYF. In nucleotides, the CDR3 is TGTGCCAGCACTCGTTTGCGACTAGCGGGAGGGCCTAGATACGAGCAGTACTTC. The chain employs TRBV5-5 and TRBJ2-7, with 14 positions matching TRBD2. The ends lost 6 bases at V and 4 bases at J; junction bases unmatched: 15. CDR3 length: 18 amino acids. Per germline, CDR1 SGHKS and CDR2 YYEKEE (reference sequence). Looking up the rest from reference TRBV5-5 and TRBJ2-7 gives the full variable domain: DAGVTQSPTHLIKTRGQQVTLRCSPISGHKSVSWYQQVLGQGPQFIFQYYEKEERGRGNFPDRFSARQFPNYSSELNVNALLLGDSALYLCASTRLRLAGGPRYEQYFGPGTRLTVT.

Worth noting for this clonotype: No conserved phenylalanine or tryptophan ends this CDR3, so it is likely a read error. CDR3 amino acids: CTSRSSGRANTQYL. The CDR3, as DNA: TGTACCAGCAGGTCTAGCGGGAGGGCTAATACGCAGTATTTA. The chain is built from TRBV5-4 and TRBJ2-3; 12 nucleotides agree with TRBD2. Germline V gene data show CDR1 as SGHNT and CDR2 as YYREEE (reference sequence). The CDR3 spans 14 residues.

The table lists this clonotype with a count of one. This may be a read error, as it is one base from a much larger clone. The rearrangement links TRBV5-1 to TRBJ2-7; D uncertain. V lost 6 bases and J lost 9, with 16 bases in between. CDR1 is SGHRS, CDR2 YFSETQ, per germline. The CDR3 consists of 12 residues. The CDR3, as DNA: TGCGCCAGCACCCCCGGGCAGACGATGCAGTACTTC. The encoded protein is CASTPGQTMQYF. The full variable domain, its missing parts supplied by reference TRBV5-1 and TRBJ2-7, is KAGVTQTPRYLIKTRGQQVTLSCSPISGHRSVSWYQQTPGQGLQFLFEYFSETQRNKGNFPGRFSGRQFSNSRSEMNVSTLELGDSALYLCASTPGQTMQYFGPGTRLTVT.

This clonotype has only one observation. The limits of the CDR3 on the DNA are not certain, so only TCRdb's listed CDR3 is given. The V call is TRBV11-2, the J call TRBJ2-3. The CDR3 is 16 amino acids in total, end residues counted. Germline V gives CDR1 SGHAT, CDR2 FQNNGV. The CDR3 protein is CASSPVAGGSTDMQCF.

A word on this clonotype: This is likely a read error, given that the CDR3 carries no conserved phenylalanine or tryptophan at its end. This chain joins TRBV29-1 and TRBJ2-2; the D gene is possibly TRBD2 (6 bases). The CDR3 is 15 residues long. V was shortened by 7 bases and J by 6 bases, with 21 bases between the two germline ends. The germline V gene encodes CDR1 SQVTM and CDR2 ANQGSEA. CDR3 region: CSAELWTCGAGELFS. The CDR3 DNA follows: TGCAGCGCCGAACTATGGACTTGCGGGGCCGGGGAGCTGTTTTCT.

This clonotype was seen ten or more times. The rearrangement uses TRBV20-1 and TRBJ1-5, with D tentatively TRBD1 (5 bases). Trimming removed 3 bases from V and 0 bases from J, with 9 bases in between. There are 14 residues in the CDR3. Germline V gene data show CDR1 as DFQATT and CDR2 as SNEGSKA (reference sequence). The CDR3 spells CSASEGFSNQPQHF. CDR3 coding DNA: TGCAGTGCTAGCGAGGGGTTTAGCAATCAGCCCCAGCATTTT.

This clonotype showed up just once. Being one base from a much bigger clone, this may be a read error. The chain carries TRBV28 and TRBJ2-5; perhaps TRBD2 as D (5 bases). CDR3 length: 12 amino acids. Germline lookup yields CDR1 MDHEN and CDR2 SYDVKM. The CDR3: CTSTPGQETQYF. In nucleotides, the CDR3 is TGTACCAGCACGCCGGGACAAGAGACCCAGTACTTC.

On this clonotype itself: One end of the junction is discordant with germline, which a read error may explain. The CDR3: CAITPGANTVELFF. The CDR3 nucleotides are TGTGCCATCACCCCGGGAGCCAACACCGTGGAGCTTTTTTTT. The rearrangement links TRBV10-3 to TRBJ2-2; D might be TRBD2 (6 bases). CDR1 and CDR2 from the germline V gene are ENHRY and SYGVKD. CDR3 length equals 14 residues.

About this clonotype itself: At one end the junction does not follow the germline gene, possibly because of a read error. J is TRBJ1-2 and V is TRBV6-1; D gene unclear. CDR3 size: 13 residues. Germline V gene data show CDR1 as MNHNS and CDR2 as SASEGT. The CDR3 region is CVSSRERYYGYTF. The CDR3 DNA sequence: TGTGTCAGCAGTCGGGAGCGTTACTATGGCTACACGTTC.

A remark on this clonotype: A read error is likely, as this CDR3 ends without the conserved phenylalanine or tryptophan. The chain couples TRBV10-2 to TRBJ1-5; the D is unclear. Germline V gene data show CDR1 as WSHSY and CDR2 as SAAADI. The CDR3 length is 14 residues. Trimming shortened V by 7 bases and J by 3 bases, and 13 bases separated the two germline ends. For the CDR3, the DNA is TGCGCCAGCAATAATTGGGGTATCAATCAGCCCCAGCATCTT. Amino acids: CASNNWGINQPQHL.

This clonotype was picked up a small number of times. Sequence at one end of the junction differs from germline and may be a read error. V gene TRBV4-2 combines with J gene TRBJ2-5; D is possibly TRBD1 or TRBD2 (5 bases each). The CDR3 is made up of 15 amino acids. CDR1 LGHNA and CDR2 YNFKEQ come from the germline V gene. The CDR3 DNA follows: TGTGCCAGCAGTCAAGATGGGACCACTCAAGAGACCCGGTACTTC. This codes for CASSQDGTTQETRYF.

This clonotype was picked up one time. The junction does not match germline at one end; this may be a read error. The chain has TRBV20-1 and TRBJ1-2; D unresolved. Germline V gene lookup returns CDR1 DFQATT and CDR2 SNEGSKA (reference sequence). The length of the CDR3 is 13 residues. DNA for the CDR3: TGCAGTGCTAGGATGGAGAGGAGATATGGCTACAGCTTC. It yields the protein CSARMERRYGYSF.

The chain joins TRBV6-2 or TRBV6-3 to TRBJ2-7; 7 nucleotides align to TRBD2. This CDR3 comprises 14 residues. J was trimmed by 7 bases and V by 11 bases; bases with no gene match: 17. Germline assignment: CDR1 MNHEY and CDR2 SVGEGT. The CDR3 protein is CAVKIAGAPMEQYF. CDR3 bases: TGTGCCGTCAAGATTGCGGGAGCCCCTATGGAGCAGTACTTC.